This T cell receptor beta chain came from a study of T cell responses to AZD1222 COVID-19 vaccine. Study-wide points: As reported, nearly half of all spike-specific TCRs target variant regions that are unmutated.

The assay was immunoSEQ multiplex PCR, and TCRdb's table has in-frame clones only and misses some. The sample consists of around 140,000 clones, 80% to 90% of them appearing once. To note about this clone: Its antigen is unknown.

J was trimmed by 3 bases and V by 2 bases; bases with no gene match: 7. CDR3 length: 16 amino acids. Germline lookup yields CDR1 SGHVS and CDR2 FQNEAQ. The sequenced sample was peripheral blood, obtained on day 0 of AZD1222 vaccination. This TCR was sampled from an adult in good health. The chain has TRBV7-8 and TRBJ2-1; TRBD2 agrees at 7 bases. Here the CDR3 reads CASSLTAGLGYNEQFF. CDR3 nucleotide sequence: TGTGCCAGCAGCTTAACGGCTGGACTAGGCTACAATGAGCAGTTCTTC.